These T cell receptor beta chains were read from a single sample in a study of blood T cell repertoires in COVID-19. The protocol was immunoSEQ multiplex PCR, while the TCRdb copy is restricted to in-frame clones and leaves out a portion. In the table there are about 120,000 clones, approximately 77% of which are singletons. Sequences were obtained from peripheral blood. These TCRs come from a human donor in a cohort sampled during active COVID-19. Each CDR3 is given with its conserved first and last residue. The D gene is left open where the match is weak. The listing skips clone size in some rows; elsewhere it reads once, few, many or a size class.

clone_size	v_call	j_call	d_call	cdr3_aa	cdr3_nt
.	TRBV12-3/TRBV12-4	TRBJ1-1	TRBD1	CASRGGQGVKAFF	TGTGCCAGCAGGGGGGGACAGGGGGTTAAAGCTTTCTTT
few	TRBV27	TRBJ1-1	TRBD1	CASSLDRVGNTEAFF	TGTGCCAGCAGTCTCGACAGGGTGGGGAACACTGAAGCTTTCTTT
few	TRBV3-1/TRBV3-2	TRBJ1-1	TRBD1	CASSQRPGGHTEAFF	TGTGCCAGCAGCCAACGTCCAGGGGGGCACACTGAAGCTTTCTTT
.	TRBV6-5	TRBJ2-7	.	CASSYGGAGEQYF	TGTGCCAGCAGTTATGGGGGGGCCGGCGAGCAGTACTTC
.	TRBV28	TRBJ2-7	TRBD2	CASRISGSTSYEQYF	TGTGCCAGCAGAATTAGCGGGAGCACCTCCTACGAGCAGTACTTC
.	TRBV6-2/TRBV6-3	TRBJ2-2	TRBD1	CASSYTGTGGTGELFF	TGTGCCAGCAGTTACACCGGGACAGGGGGCACCGGGGAGCTGTTTTTT
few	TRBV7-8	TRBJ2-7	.	CASSLANRDSYEQYF	TGTGCCAGCAGCTTAGCCAACAGGGATTCCTACGAGCAGTACTTC
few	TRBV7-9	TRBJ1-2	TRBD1	CASSPRTGGYGYTF	TGTGCCAGCAGCCCCAGGACAGGGGGCTATGGCTACACCTTC
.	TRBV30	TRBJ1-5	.	CAWSSTDSNQPQHF	TGTGCCTGGAGTTCGACAGATAGCAATCAGCCCCAGCATTTT
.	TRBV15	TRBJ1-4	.	CATSGRTYGNEKLFF	TGTGCCACCAGCGGTAGGACATATGGAAATGAAAAACTGTTTTTT
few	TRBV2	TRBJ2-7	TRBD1	CASSRDRGNEQYF	TGTGCCAGCAGCCGCGACAGGGGCAACGAGCAGTACTTC
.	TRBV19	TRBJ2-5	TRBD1	CASSSGQGRETQYF	TGTGCCAGTAGTAGCGGACAGGGGAGAGAGACCCAGTACTTC
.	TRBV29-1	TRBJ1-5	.	CSVSRGADQPQHF	TGCAGCGTATCCCGGGGGGCCGATCAGCCCCAGCATTTT
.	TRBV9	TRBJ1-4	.	CASSLGGGEEKLFF	TGTGCCAGCAGCTTAGGGGGAGGGGAGGAAAAACTGTTTTTT
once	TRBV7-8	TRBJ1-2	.	CASSLAGQRYGYTF	TGTGCCAGCAGCTTAGCTGGACAGCGCTATGGCTACACCTTC
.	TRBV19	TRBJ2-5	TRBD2	CASQPGGDVTGQETQYF	TGTGCCAGTCAACCCGGGGGGGACGTAACGGGTCAAGAGACCCAGTACTTC
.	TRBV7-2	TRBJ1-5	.	CASSLVRGQNQPQHF	TGTGCCAGCAGCTTAGTAAGGGGTCAAAATCAGCCCCAGCATTTT
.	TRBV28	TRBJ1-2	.	CASSTRQAPTGGYTF	TGTGCCAGCAGTACGCGACAGGCTCCGACCGGGGGCTACACCTTC
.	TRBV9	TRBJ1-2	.	CTGTPVNYGYTF	TGTACCGGGACACCGGTTAACTATGGCTACACCTTC
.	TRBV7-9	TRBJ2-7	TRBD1	CASSLDRDNEQYF	TGTGCCAGCAGCCTAGACAGGGACAACGAGCAGTACTTC
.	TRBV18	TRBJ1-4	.	CASSPQGIDEKLFF	TGTGCCAGCTCACCTCAGGGGATAGATGAAAAACTGTTTTTT
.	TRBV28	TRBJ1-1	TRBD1	CASSKTGESTEAFF	TGTGCCAGCAGCAAGACAGGGGAGAGCACTGAAGCTTTCTTT
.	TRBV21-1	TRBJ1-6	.	CASSYYRGPNSPLHF	TGTGCCAGCAGCTATTACAGGGGGCCGAATTCACCCCTCCACTTT
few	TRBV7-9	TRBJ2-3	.	CASSIQGRDTQYF	TGTGCCAGCAGTATTCAGGGTCGGGATACGCAGTATTTT
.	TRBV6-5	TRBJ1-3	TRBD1	CASRPDRNSGNTIYF	TGTGCCAGCAGACCGGACAGGAACTCTGGAAACACCATATATTTT
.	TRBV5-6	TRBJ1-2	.	CASSSSGLHYGYTF	TGTGCCAGCAGCTCCTCGGGACTCCACTATGGCTACACCTTC
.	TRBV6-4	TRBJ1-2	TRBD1	CASSDETGRGYTF	TGTGCCAGCAGTGACGAGACAGGGCGCGGCTACACCTTC
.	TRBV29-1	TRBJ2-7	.	CSVENNSYEQYF	TGCAGCGTTGAAAACAACAGCTACGAGCAGTACTTC
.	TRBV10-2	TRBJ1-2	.	CASSGRQAHSYGYTF	TGCGCCAGCAGTGGAAGACAGGCGCACTCCTATGGCTACACCTTC
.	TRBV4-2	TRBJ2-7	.	CASSQAGAVEQYF	TGTGCCAGCAGCCAAGCAGGGGCAGTCGAGCAGTACTTC
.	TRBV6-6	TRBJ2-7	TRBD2	CASSYATSGSPDEQYF	TGTGCCAGCAGTTACGCTACTAGCGGGAGCCCAGACGAGCAGTACTTC
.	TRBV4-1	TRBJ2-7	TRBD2	CASSHVNVGLAGGPSYEQYF	TGCGCCAGCAGCCACGTCAATGTAGGACTAGCGGGAGGGCCTTCGTACGAGCAGTACTTC
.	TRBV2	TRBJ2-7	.	CASQSEQYF	TGTGCCAGCCAGTCCGAGCAGTACTTC